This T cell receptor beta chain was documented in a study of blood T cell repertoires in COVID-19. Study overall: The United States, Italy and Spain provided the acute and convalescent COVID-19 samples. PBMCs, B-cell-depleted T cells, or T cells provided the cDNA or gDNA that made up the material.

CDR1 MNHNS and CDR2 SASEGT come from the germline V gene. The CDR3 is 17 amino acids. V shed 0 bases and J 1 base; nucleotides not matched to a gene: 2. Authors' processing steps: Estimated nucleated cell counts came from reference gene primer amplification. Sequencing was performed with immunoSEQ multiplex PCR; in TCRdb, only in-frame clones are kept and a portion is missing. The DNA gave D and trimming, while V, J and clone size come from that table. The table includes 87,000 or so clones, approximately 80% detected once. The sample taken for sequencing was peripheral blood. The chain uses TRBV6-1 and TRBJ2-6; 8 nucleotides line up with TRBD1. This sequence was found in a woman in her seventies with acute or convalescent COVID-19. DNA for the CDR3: TGTGCCAGCAGTGAAGCCGGACAGGGTTCTGGGGCCAACGTCCTGACTTTC. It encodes CASSEAGQGSGANVLTF.